This passage covers 4 T cell receptor beta chains from one sample sequenced in a study of T cell responses to AZD1222 COVID-19 vaccine. Sequencing was performed with immunoSEQ multiplex PCR; in TCRdb, only in-frame clones are kept and a portion is missing. This table has around 90,000 clones, 91% appearing once. The sample was peripheral blood, taken on day 0 of MenACWY control vaccination. Receptors originate from an adult in good health.

The chain uses TRBV6-6 and TRBJ2-3; TRBD2 matches 11 bases. The length of the CDR3 is 16 residues. The germline gives CDR1 MNHNY, CDR2 SVGAGI (reference sequence). V shed 0 bases and J 11 bases; nucleotides not matched to a gene: 10. Written as DNA, the CDR3 is TGTGCCAGCAGTTACTCTGGAGGGCGACTAGCGGGGATGCAGTATTTT. It is translated as CASSYSGGRLAGMQYF.

The table lists this clone with a count of one. The rearrangement joins TRBV4-2 to TRBJ1-5, with 7 bases lining up with TRBD1. This CDR3 is built from 16 residues. Looked up from germline, CDR1 is LGHNA and CDR2 is YNFKEQ. V was clipped by 1 base and J by 4 bases; unmatched bases: 7. The CDR3 bases are TGTGCCAGCAGCCAAGGAAATCGGGACAGAAATCAGCCCCAGCATTTT. Its translation: CASSQGNRDRNQPQHF.

The gene calls are TRBV24-1 and TRBJ2-7; perhaps TRBD2 as D (5 bases). Germline V lookup: CDR1 KGHDR, CDR2 SFDVKD. CDR3 length: 12 amino acids. Trimming shortened V by 9 bases and J by 3 bases, and 11 bases separated the two germline ends. Here the CDR3 DNA reads TGTGCCACCGAGGGTAACAGCTACGAGCAGTACTTC. Protein product: CATEGNSYEQYF.

This sequence joins TRBV28 and TRBJ1-5, with D maybe TRBD1 (5 bases). CDR1 is MDHEN, CDR2 SYDVKM, per germline. V was trimmed by 2 bases and J by 7 bases, leaving 12 bases between them. CDR3 length: 14 amino acids. CDR3 DNA sequence: TGTGCCAGCAGTTTACAGGGAGTAGGGCAGCCCCAGCATTTT. Translated: CASSLQGVGQPQHF.